Listed below are T cell receptor beta chains from one sample, sequenced in a study of T cell responses to AZD1222 COVID-19 vaccine. TCRdb keeps only in-frame clones here, not all; method: immunoSEQ multiplex PCR. The data hold 130,000 to 150,000 clones, with roughly 89% observed a single time. This sample comprised peripheral blood, obtained on day 0 of AZD1222 vaccination. These receptors were collected from an adult in good health. Both conserved end residues are trimmed from each CDR3. Each record gives: V gene, J gene, CDR3 protein.

TRBV4-1	TRBJ2-2	ASSPRSGLAGELF
TRBV5-1	TRBJ2-3	ASSLDQGQSTDTQY
TRBV28	TRBJ1-5	ASSQQYSNQPQH
TRBV5-4	TRBJ2-1	ASSLVGQGFFRDEQF
TRBV6-2/TRBV6-3	TRBJ2-7	ASSRRTERYEQY
TRBV28	TRBJ1-6	ASSSSGSPLH
TRBV7-2	TRBJ1-4	ASSPRAGGGEKLF
TRBV5-1	TRBJ1-2	ASSSTVGGRGGYT
TRBV28	TRBJ2-1	ASSRGQGNTYNEQF
TRBV2	TRBJ2-2	ASSEERLAGVGNTGELF
TRBV6-1	TRBJ2-1	ASSSGLAGVQEQF
TRBV2	TRBJ2-2	ASRGAGELF
TRBV25-1	TRBJ1-6	ASQGSINSPLH
TRBV5-1	TRBJ1-1	ASSLETGGLVTEAF
TRBV7-2	TRBJ2-2	ASSLVLGRAGELF
TRBV27	TRBJ2-7	ASSSPYFGGPYEQY
TRBV12-5	TRBJ2-3	ASGLGQNTDTQY
TRBV19	TRBJ2-1	ASSPDRVGRNEQF
TRBV13	TRBJ1-1	ASSQNLNTEAF
TRBV27	TRBJ1-2	ARETLNYGYT
TRBV5-1	TRBJ1-2	ASSRIGTVNYGYT
TRBV6-6	TRBJ1-5	AASGPGGQPQH
TRBV9	TRBJ2-4	ASSAPGSREGIQY
TRBV27	TRBJ1-6	ASRPRSGLLYSPLH
TRBV27	TRBJ1-5	ASSLSQAARAPQH
TRBV18	TRBJ2-1	ASSPMGNEQF
TRBV18	TRBJ1-5	ASSPAGQVDNQPQH
TRBV6-1	TRBJ1-2	ASSEVATAH
TRBV28	TRBJ1-2	ASSAATGQAYGYT
TRBV28	TRBJ1-1	ASSLGPGNTEAF
TRBV24-1	TRBJ1-2	ATSDTTPSGTDLYGYT
TRBV29-1	TRBJ1-2	SVGGGTGYGYT
TRBV20-1	TRBJ2-7	SARTGIGQY
TRBV5-1	TRBJ2-3	ASSLVTGGPGEDTQY
TRBV30	TRBJ1-5	AWSGGRSNQPQH
TRBV19	TRBJ2-3	ASSLTGADTQY
TRBV27	TRBJ2-7	ASSFGRTSAYEQY
TRBV28	TRBJ1-5	ASSAAGTAKPNQPQH
TRBV29-1	TRBJ1-1	SVRRPGENTEAF
TRBV18	TRBJ1-5	ASSPTGGGNQPQH